This record looks at one T cell receptor beta chain sequence and its context. No cognate antigen has been identified for it. No qualities accompany the bases; no much larger clone lies one base away. This specimen comes from a study of blood T cell repertoires in COVID-19 (dated by TCRdb to the early 2020s). Describing the broader study: Samples from collaborators originated in the United States, Italy and Spain and spanned both the acute and convalescent phases of COVID-19. The material from the prospective study consisted of cDNA or gDNA derived from T cells, B-cell-depleted T cells, or PBMCs. Subjects who had been exposed to COVID-19, were actively infected with it, or had recovered from it provided the deeply sampled blood TCRbeta repertoires that made up the dataset. The repertoires were released in a freely available public database intended as a resource for research on the immune response to SARS-CoV-2. Samples came from the ongoing ImmuneRACE study (first 160 participants) plus 1,254 subjects from 6 global collaborators. Sample metadata almost always included a de-identified subject ID, COVID-19 status, age in years and sex. Where available, HLA class I and class II types were obtained from metadata supplied by the sample provider rather than from assay-based typing. Results the study describes overall, beyond this receptor: The amount of clinical and demographic metadata varied by source and participant and was provided uncurated.

The immunoSEQ Assay, a bias-controlled multiplex PCR, was used to amplify TCRbeta CDR3 regions from genomic DNA. The authors' analysis ran thus. Nucleated cell counts per sample were estimated from amplification of reference gene primers within the assay. Sequence reads were collapsed and filtered to measure the absolute abundance of every unique TCRbeta CDR3 rearrangement. For each sample, productive Simpson clonality was calculated as the square root of Simpson's diversity index across productive rearrangements. The table comes from immuneACCESS by way of TCRdb, which keeps in-frame sequences with V and J called. Part of the clones is missing from these tables; in studies checked, under half for an unresolved V gene and the rest for unknown reasons. V, J and clone size derive from that table, while D and trimming were established from the DNA sequence. The sample table contains fewer than 250,000 clones; only one count was recorded for about nine tenths of them. The ten largest clones add up to roughly 4.5% of the sample.

Whole blood was collected in K2EDTA tubes by collaborating institutions according to the institutions' own protocols. Collaborator samples were shipped for TCRbeta analysis as frozen whole blood, isolated PBMCs, or DNA extracted from either sample type. The specimen was peripheral blood. The clonotype was recovered from a man in his fifties or sixties with acute or convalescent COVID-19.

The bases read TGCAGTGCTAGGAGGAACAATGAGCAGTTCTTC. Translated, it gives CSARRNNEQFF. The chain links TRBV20-1 with TRBJ2-1; the D gene cannot be resolved reliably. The germline V gene (reference sequence) sets CDR1 to DFQATT and CDR2 to SNEGSKA. Cut back by 3 bases and 5 bases, the V and J ends lie 5 bases apart. From the cysteine through the phenylalanine, the CDR3 covers 11 amino acids. The CDR3 DNA has 33 bases and is translated from base 1.